The rows below give T cell receptor beta chains drawn from one sample of a study of cytomegalovirus exposure and HLA in healthy donors. Profiling relied on immunoSEQ multiplex PCR, and the TCRdb table lists in-frame clones only, not all of them. Among approximately 70,000 clones listed, around four fifths were seen once. The sequenced sample was PBMCs. The receptors derive from a woman aged 25 to 45 in good health and CMV-seropositive. The CDR3 runs from the conserved cysteine through the conserved F or W. Each record gives: D gene, clone size, V gene, J gene, CDR3 length, CDR3 DNA, CDR3 protein. The D gene is left open where the match is weak. Clone size, where shown, is once, few, many, or a class for clones that have expanded.

d_gene: TRBD2; abundance: -; v_gene: TRBV7-2; j_gene: TRBJ2-3; len: 14; CDR3nt: TGTGCCAGCAGCCTTAGCGGGGGCCCAGATACGCAGTATTTT; CDR3aa: CASSLSGGPDTQYF
d_gene: -; abundance: -; v_gene: TRBV6-5; j_gene: TRBJ1-5; len: 13; CDR3nt: TGTGCCAGCAGTACAGGGAACAATCAGCCCCAGCATTTT; CDR3aa: CASSTGNNQPQHF
d_gene: TRBD2; abundance: -; v_gene: TRBV5-1; j_gene: TRBJ2-3; len: 17; CDR3nt: TGCGCCAGCAGCCTGGGACTAGCGGGAGTTAGGATAGATACGCAGTATTTT; CDR3aa: CASSLGLAGVRIDTQYF
d_gene: -; abundance: -; v_gene: TRBV7-7; j_gene: TRBJ2-7; len: 10; CDR3nt: TGTGCTAGCAGCCGCTACGAGCAGTACTTC; CDR3aa: CASSRYEQYF
d_gene: -; abundance: -; v_gene: TRBV4-2; j_gene: TRBJ1-4; len: 17; CDR3nt: TGTGCCAGCAGCCAAGCCGGGACACCCGCAACTAATGAAAAACTGTTTTTT; CDR3aa: CASSQAGTPATNEKLFF
d_gene: TRBD1; abundance: -; v_gene: TRBV7-8; j_gene: TRBJ1-1; len: 15; CDR3nt: TGTGCCAGCAGCTTGGCCGGGACAGTTAACACTGAAGCTTTCTTT; CDR3aa: CASSLAGTVNTEAFF
d_gene: -; abundance: -; v_gene: TRBV29-1; j_gene: TRBJ2-5; len: 12; CDR3nt: TGCAGCGTTGAGGGCACTGGGGAGACCCAGTACTTC; CDR3aa: CSVEGTGETQYF
d_gene: TRBD2; abundance: -; v_gene: TRBV4-1; j_gene: TRBJ2-1; len: 16; CDR3nt: TGCGCCAGCAGCCAACGACTAGCGGGAATTAAAGGGGAGCAGTTCTTC; CDR3aa: CASSQRLAGIKGEQFF
d_gene: -; abundance: -; v_gene: TRBV6-6; j_gene: TRBJ1-1; len: 13; CDR3nt: TGTGCCAGCAGTTACCAGGGCCCCACTGAAGCTTTCTTT; CDR3aa: CASSYQGPTEAFF
d_gene: TRBD1; abundance: -; v_gene: TRBV6-5; j_gene: TRBJ1-5; len: 14; CDR3nt: TGTGCCAGCCAAAGGGACAGGGGAGATCAGCCCCAGCATTTT; CDR3aa: CASQRDRGDQPQHF
d_gene: -; abundance: once; v_gene: TRBV15; j_gene: TRBJ1-2; len: 17; CDR3nt: TGTGCCACCAGCAGAGATCCGTGGGGGGAATCAGACTATGGCTACACCTTC; CDR3aa: CATSRDPWGESDYGYTF
d_gene: -; abundance: -; v_gene: TRBV5-1; j_gene: TRBJ2-3; len: 16; CDR3nt: TGCGCCAGCAGCTTAGGGGGGAGGGCCCTCACAGATACGCAGTATTTT; CDR3aa: CASSLGGRALTDTQYF
d_gene: -; abundance: -; v_gene: TRBV28; j_gene: TRBJ2-7; len: 15; CDR3nt: TGTGCCAGCAGTGTAGGGGGGGCGAATATTTACGAGCAGTACTTC; CDR3aa: CASSVGGANIYEQYF
d_gene: -; abundance: -; v_gene: TRBV28; j_gene: TRBJ1-5; len: 14; CDR3nt: TGTGCCAGCAGTGAGGACAGCGTCAATCAGCCCCAGCATTTT; CDR3aa: CASSEDSVNQPQHF